This T cell receptor (beta chain) was recorded in a study of regulatory T cells in long-lasting Graves disease. Study-wide points: Thyroid tissue was not sampled; only peripheral blood was. Patients with persistent disease showed a bias toward TRBV28, TRBJ1-2 and TRBJ2-5. Accuracy was possibly reduced by small sample size.

This sample's time point: newly diagnosed GD, antithyroid drugs for less than 3 months. PBMCs were the source of the RNA used for TCR sequencing. This clonotype was observed a few times. Its antigen is not identified. The CDR3 runs 19 residues. Trimming took 3 bases from V and 5 from J, leaving 28 bases between them. The germline V gene has CDR1 MGHDK and CDR2 SYGVNS. Library construction for TCR beta used iRepertoire HTBI primers and Arm-PCR of CDR3 regions. One entry per CDR3 protein, called by TCRdb with MiXCR from the multiplex PCR reads. The data show approximately 400,000 distinct CDR3 sequences, 15% seen once. Another study also made use of these data, one on T cells in Graves' hyperthyroidism and ophthalmopathy.

This rearrangement joins TRBV25-1 to TRBJ2-5, with D unclear. This specimen consisted of peripheral blood mononuclear cells (PBMCs), obtained at new diagnosis, from a patient treated with antithyroid drugs. This receptor was obtained from a woman between 25 and 40 years old with Graves disease. The CDR3 loop reads CASSDGPWLGYHLGETQYF. For the CDR3, the DNA is TGTGCCAGCAGTGACGGACCGTGGTTGGGGTACCACCTTGGGGAGACCCAGTACTTC. Drawing the rest from reference TRBV25-1 and TRBJ2-5, the complete variable domain is EADIYQTPRYLVIGTGKKITLECSQTMGHDKMYWYQQDPGMELHLIHYSYGVNSTEKGDLSSESTVSRIRTEHFPLTLESARPSHTSQYLCASSDGPWLGYHLGETQYFGPGTRLLVL.